The text below deals with one T cell receptor beta chain. Its antigen remains unidentified. The sample originates from a study of synovial regulatory T cells in juvenile arthritis. Notes on the study in general: iaTreg TCR repertoires were largely private across patients and partially overlapped synovial Teff and blood CPL. CDR3 overlap with synovial Tregs was higher for iaTregs than other blood Tregs.

CDR1 is SEHNR, CDR2 FQNEAQ, per germline (reference sequence). The CDR3 is 12 residues long. No DNA is listed. Repertoires were generated with immunoSEQ multiplex PCR, while TCRdb's copy carries only in-frame clones and drops some. The sample totals 8,000 to 10,000 clones. This chain links TRBV7-9 with TRBJ1-2; TCRdb returns TRBD1, unconfirmable since there is no DNA. Sequenced input: Treg cells from blood. The subset here: remaining (HLA-DR-negative) circulating blood Treg cells. This receptor was identified in a donor aged 2-29 years with juvenile idiopathic arthritis. The CDR3 is CASSVQGYGYTF. Together with reference TRBV7-9 and TRBJ1-2, the CDR3 gives the full variable domain: DTGVSQNPRHKITKRGQNVTFRCDPISEHNRLYWYRQTLGQGPEFLTYFQNEAQLEKSRLLSDRFSAERPKGSFSTLEIQRTEQGDSAMYLCASSVQGYGYTFGSGTRLTVV.